A selection of T cell receptor beta chains follows, all from one sample in a study of CD8 T cells in Susac syndrome. In TCRdb, the immunoSEQ multiplex PCR reads were re-called with MiXCR into one record per CDR3 protein. The data show 210,000 or so distinct CDR3 sequences, 80% to 95% seen once. The sample consisted of CD8+ T cells from PBMCs. These receptors were taken from a human donor with multiple sclerosis. Each CDR3 is given with its conserved first and last residue. D genes are given only for firm matches. The size of a clone is reported for some rows only, either as once, few or many, or as a class for expanded clones.

d_call,clone_size,v_call,j_call,cdr3_nt,cdr3_aa
NA,once,TRBV27,TRBJ2-1,TGTGCCAGTACTCCCGGGGGTCCCAGCTCCTACAATGAGCAGTTCTTC,CASTPGGPSSYNEQFF
NA,NA,TRBV6-2/TRBV6-3,TRBJ1-5,TGTGCCAGCACCCTGAACCCGGGTCAGCCCCAGCATTTT,CASTLNPGQPQHF
NA,once,TRBV29-1,TRBJ1-2,TGCAGCATTCCCAAGGGGAGGAGCGGCTACACCTTC,CSIPKGRSGYTF
NA,NA,TRBV10-3,TRBJ1-2,TGTGCCATCAGTGAGGAAAGTAGGGAGGCTCCTGGGAATGGCTACACCTTC,CAISEESREAPGNGYTF
NA,NA,TRBV18,TRBJ2-5,TGTGCCAGCTCACCCGCAGGGGACCTCGAAGGGACCCAGTACTTC,CASSPAGDLEGTQYF
NA,NA,TRBV5-6,TRBJ2-1,TGTGCCAGCCTGAGCGGAACCCACCTCAATGAGCAGTTCTTC,CASLSGTHLNEQFF
NA,NA,TRBV7-9,TRBJ1-2,TGTGCCAGCAGCTTAGGGAGCGGAGGGGGTTATGGCTACACCTTC,CASSLGSGGGYGYTF
NA,NA,TRBV19,TRBJ1-5,TGTGCCAGTGCGTGGGCAGTGGGCAATCAGCCCCAGCATTTT,CASAWAVGNQPQHF
TRBD2,NA,TRBV19,TRBJ2-7,TGTGCCAGTAGTATGGGACTAGCGGGGGAGCAGTACTTC,CASSMGLAGEQYF
TRBD2,NA,TRBV7-3,TRBJ2-3,TGTGCCAGCAGCAAGAGGGCTAGCGGGGAAGATACGCAGTATTTT,CASSKRASGEDTQYF
NA,NA,TRBV5-4,TRBJ1-4,TGTGCCAGCAGCATCCGGACAATGGGGCAGGATGAAAAACTGTTTTTT,CASSIRTMGQDEKLFF
TRBD2,NA,TRBV4-1,TRBJ2-4,TGCGCCAGCAGCCAGACCGGACTAGCGGGGGTAAACTTC,CASSQTGLAGVNF
NA,once,TRBV2,TRBJ2-2,TGTGCCAGCAGCCAGACCACCGGGGAGCTGTTTTTT,CASSQTTGELFF